A selection of T cell receptor beta chains follows, all from one sample in a study of Ad26.COV2.S vaccination and SARS-CoV-2 variants. Only in-frame clones appear in the TCRdb table, and some are missing; sequencing was by immunoSEQ multiplex PCR. The sample lists around 300,000 clones, about nine tenths seen once, with about 5.4% in the top ten. The sequencing here drew on peripheral blood, taken in a trial of Ad26.COV2.S vaccine versus placebo. These receptor sequences come from a person aged 18-65 years who received the Ad26.COV2.S COVID-19 vaccine or a placebo. Each CDR3 is given with its conserved first and last residue. D genes are given only for firm matches. The size field is filled for only some rows; it gives once, few, many or a size class.

V gene,D gene,clone size,J gene,CDR3 protein,CDR3 DNA
TRBV5-1,.,once,TRBJ2-2,CASSLDLILAKTTGELFF,TGCGCCAGCAGCTTGGATCTTATTCTGGCGAAGACGACCGGGGAGCTGTTTTTT
TRBV3-1/TRBV3-2,.,.,TRBJ2-5,CASSLADWYQETQYF,TGTGCCAGCAGCTTAGCGGATTGGTACCAAGAGACCCAGTACTTC
TRBV2,.,.,TRBJ1-5,CASRGPFNSNQPQHF,TGTGCCAGCAGGGGACCCTTCAATAGCAATCAGCCCCAGCATTTT
TRBV29-1,.,.,TRBJ2-1,CSVIVPYNEQFF,TGCAGCGTTATCGTACCCTACAATGAGCAGTTCTTC
TRBV18,.,.,TRBJ2-7,CASSDRVGDEQYF,TGTGCCAGCTCAGACCGGGTGGGGGACGAGCAGTACTTC
TRBV7-6,.,.,TRBJ1-2,CASSSSLGVAGDGYTF,TGTGCCAGCAGCTCCTCCCTTGGAGTTGCGGGGGATGGCTACACCTTC
TRBV2,.,.,TRBJ1-6,CARRTSSYNSPLHF,TGTGCCCGAAGAACTAGCTCCTATAATTCACCCCTCCACTTT
TRBV10-3,.,.,TRBJ1-1,CAISGGTEAFF,TGTGCCATCAGTGGCGGCACTGAAGCTTTCTTT
TRBV19,.,once,TRBJ1-6,CASKNEGSYNSPLHF,TGTGCCAGTAAGAACGAGGGTAGTTATAATTCACCCCTCCACTTT
TRBV4-1,.,.,TRBJ1-4,CASSQDDEGVEKLFF,TGCGCCAGCAGCCAAGATGACGAAGGGGTTGAAAAACTGTTTTTT
TRBV18,TRBD2,.,TRBJ2-1,CASSRPLAGVQPYNEQFF,TGTGCCAGCTCACGTCCACTAGCGGGAGTTCAACCTTACAATGAGCAGTTCTTC
TRBV29-1,.,.,TRBJ1-1,CSAMRRLNTEAFF,TGCAGCGCTATGAGACGGTTGAACACTGAAGCTTTCTTT
TRBV2,.,.,TRBJ1-2,CASRGQGELGYTF,TGTGCCAGCCGTGGACAAGGGGAACTTGGCTACACCTTC
TRBV30,.,.,TRBJ2-5,CARRGAGVWEETQYF,TGTGCCCGGCGGGGAGCTGGAGTGTGGGAGGAGACCCAGTACTTC
TRBV18,TRBD1,once,TRBJ2-3,CASSPRPDRVDLFTDTQYF,TGTGCCAGCTCACCAAGGCCCGACAGGGTAGACCTATTCACAGATACGCAGTATTTT
TRBV7-9,TRBD1,.,TRBJ2-7,CASSPPGQGAYEQYF,TGTGCCAGCAGTCCCCCGGGACAGGGGGCCTACGAGCAGTACTTC
TRBV2,.,.,TRBJ2-5,CASSEAYSQETQYF,TGTGCCAGCAGTGAAGCCTATTCCCAAGAGACCCAGTACTTC
TRBV5-6,TRBD2,.,TRBJ2-1,CASSWTSGDDEQFF,TGTGCCAGCAGTTGGACTAGCGGAGACGATGAGCAGTTCTTC
TRBV10-3,TRBD2,once,TRBJ2-3,CAISDSPGGYTQYF,TGTGCCATCAGTGACTCCCCGGGGGGTTATACGCAGTATTTT
TRBV13,.,few,TRBJ1-1,CASSLEESTREAFF,TGTGCCAGCAGCTTGGAGGAATCTACCCGTGAAGCTTTCTTT
TRBV7-2,TRBD1,once,TRBJ2-1,CASSLANQGASYNEQFF,TGTGCCAGCAGCTTAGCGAATCAGGGGGCTTCGTACAATGAGCAGTTCTTC
TRBV12-5,.,once,TRBJ2-7,CASGATDSRFPYEQYF,TGTGCTAGTGGTGCCACGGACAGTAGATTTCCCTACGAGCAGTACTTC
TRBV29-1,.,.,TRBJ2-7,CSVDSGGAYEQYF,TGCAGCGTTGATTCAGGAGGGGCCTACGAGCAGTACTTC
TRBV3-1/TRBV3-2,TRBD1,.,TRBJ1-3,CASSFRTGTPGNTIYF,TGTGCCAGCAGCTTCCGGACAGGCACTCCTGGAAACACCATATATTTT
TRBV7-2,.,.,TRBJ1-3,CASSLDRTAGNTIYF,TGTGCCAGCAGCTTAGATAGGACAGCTGGAAACACCATATATTTT
TRBV12-3/TRBV12-4,.,.,TRBJ1-1,CASSLRTNTEAFF,TGTGCCAGCAGTTTAAGGACGAACACTGAAGCTTTCTTT
TRBV7-2,TRBD1,.,TRBJ1-1,CASSLSGTGFTEAFF,TGTGCCAGCAGCTTATCCGGGACAGGCTTCACTGAAGCTTTCTTT
TRBV18,TRBD1,.,TRBJ2-3,CASSPSDRVVEDTQYF,TGTGCCAGCTCACCGTCCGACAGGGTGGTTGAAGATACGCAGTATTTT
TRBV7-9,.,.,TRBJ1-1,CASSRGEGANTEAFF,TGTGCCAGCAGCCGGGGCGAAGGGGCGAACACTGAAGCTTTCTTT
TRBV18,TRBD1,.,TRBJ2-1,CASSRGRGPGEQFF,TGTGCCAGCTCGAGAGGCAGGGGGCCCGGTGAGCAGTTCTTC
TRBV6-5,TRBD1,.,TRBJ1-1,CASSYGQGALRTEAFF,TGTGCCAGCAGTTACGGACAGGGGGCTTTGAGGACTGAAGCTTTCTTT
TRBV10-3,TRBD2,.,TRBJ2-3,CAISEPSGGPLDTQYF,TGTGCCATCAGTGAGCCTAGCGGGGGCCCCCTAGATACGCAGTATTTT
TRBV27,TRBD2,.,TRBJ2-1,CASSLLERGPHNEQFF,TGTGCCAGCAGTTTATTGGAGCGGGGGCCTCACAATGAGCAGTTCTTC
TRBV7-9,.,.,TRBJ2-6,CASSPYYAGANVLTF,TGTGCCAGCAGCCCGTACTACGCTGGGGCCAACGTCCTGACTTTC
TRBV15,TRBD2,once,TRBJ2-1,CATGLAGSRNEQFF,TGTGCCACCGGACTAGCGGGATCTCGAAATGAGCAGTTCTTC
TRBV4-1,.,.,TRBJ1-4,CASVGQVDGTNEKLFF,TGCGCCAGCGTTGGGCAGGTCGATGGCACTAATGAAAAACTGTTTTTT
TRBV18,.,.,TRBJ2-1,CASSPLSSYNEQFF,TGTGCCAGCTCCCCCTTAAGCTCCTACAATGAGCAGTTCTTC
TRBV9,.,.,TRBJ2-2,CASSVVGTGELFF,TGTGCCAGCAGCGTAGTGGGCACCGGGGAGCTGTTTTTT
TRBV27,.,once,TRBJ1-5,CASSLSLGTGKVNQPQHF,TGTGCCAGCAGTTTATCGTTAGGTACAGGGAAGGTTAATCAGCCCCAGCATTTT
TRBV4-3,.,.,TRBJ2-3,CASSQDRYPPSDTQYF,TGCGCCAGCAGCCAAGATCGGTATCCACCCTCCGATACGCAGTATTTT
TRBV19,.,.,TRBJ2-1,CASSVGTSNEQFF,TGTGCCAGTAGTGTCGGGACATCAAATGAGCAGTTCTTC
TRBV19,TRBD2,.,TRBJ2-1,CASRLAGVRNEQFF,TGTGCCAGTCGACTAGCGGGAGTTAGGAATGAGCAGTTCTTC
TRBV27,.,.,TRBJ1-3,CASSDRVGSGNTIYF,TGTGCCAGCAGTGACCGAGTTGGCTCTGGAAACACCATATATTTT
TRBV2,.,.,TRBJ1-3,CASRTGLSGNTIYF,TGTGCCAGCAGAACAGGACTCTCTGGAAACACCATATATTTT
TRBV6-2/TRBV6-3,TRBD1,.,TRBJ2-5,CASSWEGTGVRETQYF,TGTGCCAGCAGCTGGGAAGGGACAGGGGTGAGAGAGACCCAGTACTTC
TRBV9,.,.,TRBJ1-3,CASSEDSLPGNTIYF,TGTGCCAGCAGCGAGGACAGCCTCCCTGGAAACACCATATATTTT
TRBV6-2/TRBV6-3,.,.,TRBJ2-1,CASSYGYNEQFF,TGTGCCAGCAGTTACGGATACAATGAGCAGTTCTTC
TRBV4-3,TRBD1,.,TRBJ2-7,CASSQLGQGGYEQYF,TGCGCCAGCAGCCAACTGGGACAGGGGGGATACGAGCAGTACTTC
TRBV2,.,.,TRBJ2-7,CASNPAGGSYEQYF,TGTGCCAGTAATCCGGCAGGCGGCAGCTACGAGCAGTACTTC
TRBV7-6,.,.,TRBJ1-1,CASSSQANTEAFF,TGTGCCAGCAGCTCTCAGGCGAATACTGAAGCTTTCTTT
TRBV11-1,.,.,TRBJ1-2,CASSPEPVDGYTF,TGTGCCAGCAGCCCCGAGCCTGTGGATGGCTACACCTTC
TRBV18,.,once,TRBJ1-1,CASSPWGAATEAFF,TGTGCCAGCTCACCATGGGGGGCCGCCACTGAAGCTTTCTTT